The rows below give T cell receptor beta chains drawn from one sample of a study of human T cells and chemical hapten exposure. TCRdb reprocessed the RACE reads with MiXCR, giving one entry per CDR3 protein. The sample lists some 340,000 distinct CDR3 sequences; 6% to 8.5% were seen once. The sequenced sample was whole blood, obtained in connection with sensitization to the hapten diphenylcyclopropenone (DPC). These receptors were collected from a young woman with alopecia areata. Some clones in this sample may be carry-over from other donors' samples. CDR3s leave out the opening cysteine and the closing phenylalanine or tryptophan. A D gene is named only where the DNA matches it firmly. Some rows mark clone size as missing; the rest say once, few, many or name a class of expanded clone.

>few|-|TRBV7-3|TRBJ1-1
ASSFMGTSEAF
>-|TRBD1|TRBV20-1|TRBJ1-1
SASGKGQGAGTEAF
>-|-|TRBV13|TRBJ1-4
ASSRGRPTEKLF
>-|TRBD2|TRBV6-5|TRBJ2-5
ASSYSRGSGGRQETQY
>many|TRBD1|TRBV5-1|TRBJ2-4
ASSSGQGNIQY
>few|TRBD1|TRBV12-3/TRBV12-4|TRBJ1-1
ASSFLRGGMNTEAF
>many|-|TRBV11-2|TRBJ2-1
ASSLISNEQF
>many|-|TRBV25-1|TRBJ1-5
ASSGQGFGGNQPQH
>few|-|TRBV20-1|TRBJ1-1
SAERTSNTEAF
>-|-|TRBV28|TRBJ1-2
ASSLSTFTNYGYT
>few|-|TRBV6-5|TRBJ1-5
ASSYSPVSNQPQH
>few|-|TRBV6-2/TRBV6-3|TRBJ2-3
ASSLRVDTQY
>many|TRBD2|TRBV29-1|TRBJ2-1
SVVSRGGATYNEQF
>-|TRBD1|TRBV3-1|TRBJ1-6
ASSQRGRGDSPLH
>-|TRBD1|TRBV7-9|TRBJ1-1
ASSLDGGTGVNTEAF
>many|-|TRBV12-3/TRBV12-4|TRBJ1-1
ASSLGQGITEAF
>many|-|TRBV6-2/TRBV6-3|TRBJ1-5
ASRRADGSNQPQH
>-|-|TRBV7-2|TRBJ2-3
ASSWALGDTQY
>many|TRBD1|TRBV28|TRBJ1-1
ASRAGTGTGHTEAF
>many|-|TRBV2|TRBJ2-7
ASSDNAMREQY
>many|-|TRBV9|TRBJ1-1
ASSSHPGTNFEAF
>-|-|TRBV2|TRBJ2-1
ASNRGILGNEQF
>few|-|TRBV7-2|TRBJ2-5
ASSFGRPSQETQY
>many|-|TRBV12-3/TRBV12-4|TRBJ1-4
ASSLGLDEKLF
>few|-|TRBV6-1|TRBJ1-1
ASSAPQAEAF
>many|-|TRBV12-3/TRBV12-4|TRBJ2-7
ASSLRQQGNEQY
>few|-|TRBV6-5|TRBJ2-7
ALTGGHSYEQY
>few|-|TRBV4-3|TRBJ2-3
ASSRLSSVGTDTQY
>-|-|TRBV5-1|TRBJ2-7
ASSPKGGASSYEQY
>-|-|TRBV6-6|TRBJ1-6
ASRREGDSPLH
>few|-|TRBV6-2/TRBV6-3|TRBJ2-3
ASSYSGQSSTDTQY
>-|-|TRBV20-1|TRBJ2-5
SASWLVAETQY
>many|-|TRBV6-1|TRBJ2-7
ASSEALRGEQY
>few|TRBD1|TRBV24-1|TRBJ1-5
ATSGNGQGEGGNQPQH
>many|-|TRBV2|TRBJ2-7
ASILGGGYEQY
>many|TRBD2|TRBV20-1|TRBJ2-7
SAWRGTSGSREY
>few|-|TRBV14|TRBJ1-2
ASSQVQTLYGYT
>many|TRBD1|TRBV11-2|TRBJ2-3
ASSPTGDTDTQY
>few|TRBD2|TRBV6-2/TRBV6-3|TRBJ2-6
ASSYRGTSGGTGANVLT
>few|-|TRBV27|TRBJ2-3
ASSIYPTDTQY
>-|-|TRBV7-9|TRBJ1-2
ASSSTSTAHGGYT
>-|-|TRBV5-1|TRBJ2-4
ASSSFEGSGKNIQY
>-|TRBD1|TRBV13|TRBJ1-1
ASSSTGMGQSTEAF
>few|-|TRBV7-9|TRBJ1-1
ASSLARMAPEAF
>-|-|TRBV7-2|TRBJ1-2
ASSFMTGWAGYT
>many|-|TRBV18|TRBJ2-1
ASSPGGAGEQF
>-|-|TRBV6-6|TRBJ2-1
ASSSPTVLSYNEQF
>few|-|TRBV20-1|TRBJ1-4
SARREKLF
>-|TRBD2|TRBV5-4|TRBJ2-3
ASSWSGAISTDTQY
>-|-|TRBV4-1|TRBJ1-1
ASSHGPRPEAF
>many|TRBD1|TRBV25-1|TRBJ2-7
ASADRGNYEQY
>-|-|TRBV10-3|TRBJ1-3
ATHEMGGNTIY
>-|-|TRBV10-3|TRBJ2-1
AISESLYNEQF